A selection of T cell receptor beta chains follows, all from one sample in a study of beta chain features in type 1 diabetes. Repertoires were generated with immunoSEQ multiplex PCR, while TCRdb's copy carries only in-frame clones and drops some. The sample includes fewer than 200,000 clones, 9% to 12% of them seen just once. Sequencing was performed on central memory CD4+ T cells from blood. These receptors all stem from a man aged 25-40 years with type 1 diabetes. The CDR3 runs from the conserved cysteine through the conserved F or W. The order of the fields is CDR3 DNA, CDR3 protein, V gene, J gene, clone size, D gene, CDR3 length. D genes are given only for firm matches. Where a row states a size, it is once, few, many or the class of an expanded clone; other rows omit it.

CDR3 DNA: TGTGCCAGCAGCTCCTCCCTTTACGAGCAGTACTTC
CDR3 protein: CASSSSLYEQYF
V gene: TRBV7-2
J gene: TRBJ2-7
clone size: NA
D gene: NA
CDR3 length: 12

CDR3 DNA: TGTGCCAGCAGCCCACGACAGGGCCAAGAGACCCAGTACTTC
CDR3 protein: CASSPRQGQETQYF
V gene: TRBV9
J gene: TRBJ2-5
clone size: NA
D gene: TRBD1
CDR3 length: 14

CDR3 DNA: TGTGCCATCAGTGAGTCCGGTTATGGCTACACCTTC
CDR3 protein: CAISESGYGYTF
V gene: TRBV10-3
J gene: TRBJ1-2
clone size: few
D gene: NA
CDR3 length: 12

CDR3 DNA: TGCGCCAGCAGCTTGGCTGACGGAGAGCTCTATGGCTACACCTTC
CDR3 protein: CASSLADGELYGYTF
V gene: TRBV5-1
J gene: TRBJ1-2
clone size: NA
D gene: NA
CDR3 length: 15

CDR3 DNA: TGTGCCGCAACGACCAGGAAGGCTTTCTTT
CDR3 protein: CAATTRKAFF
V gene: TRBV30
J gene: TRBJ1-1
clone size: NA
D gene: NA
CDR3 length: 10

CDR3 DNA: TGTGCCTGGAGTGTGGGGTTAGCGACTGAAGCTTTCTTT
CDR3 protein: CAWSVGLATEAFF
V gene: TRBV30
J gene: TRBJ1-1
clone size: NA
D gene: NA
CDR3 length: 13

CDR3 DNA: TGTGCCAGCAGCCCTATAGCGGGAGTAGGTGAGACCCAGTACTTC
CDR3 protein: CASSPIAGVGETQYF
V gene: TRBV5-6
J gene: TRBJ2-5
clone size: few
D gene: TRBD2
CDR3 length: 15

CDR3 DNA: TGTGCCACCAGCAGAGGGGGAGACACTCAGCCCCAGCATTTT
CDR3 protein: CATSRGGDTQPQHF
V gene: TRBV15
J gene: TRBJ1-5
clone size: few
D gene: NA
CDR3 length: 14

CDR3 DNA: TGTGCCAGCAGCTTATTACCGGGACAGGGGGTTGGTGAGCAGTACTTC
CDR3 protein: CASSLLPGQGVGEQYF
V gene: TRBV7-9
J gene: TRBJ2-7
clone size: NA
D gene: TRBD1
CDR3 length: 16

CDR3 DNA: TGTGCCAGCAGCTTATCGGGCGGGAGTCGGGGCGAGCAGTACTTC
CDR3 protein: CASSLSGGSRGEQYF
V gene: TRBV7-3
J gene: TRBJ2-7
clone size: few
D gene: TRBD2
CDR3 length: 15

CDR3 DNA: TGTGCCAGCAGCCAAGATATACTAGCGGACAGCTCCTACAATGAGCAGTTCTTC
CDR3 protein: CASSQDILADSSYNEQFF
V gene: TRBV14
J gene: TRBJ2-1
clone size: few
D gene: TRBD2
CDR3 length: 18

CDR3 DNA: TGTGCCAGCAGCTTAAGCTATGCAAACACCATATATTTT
CDR3 protein: CASSLSYANTIYF
V gene: TRBV11-2
J gene: TRBJ1-3
clone size: few
D gene: NA
CDR3 length: 13

CDR3 DNA: TGTGCCAGCAGCCTCGAGACAGGCCTCGTCCTGACTTTC
CDR3 protein: CASSLETGLVLTF
V gene: TRBV28
J gene: TRBJ2-6
clone size: NA
D gene: NA
CDR3 length: 13

CDR3 DNA: TGTGCCACCAGCAGAGCAGGGGGCACTGAAGCTTTCTTT
CDR3 protein: CATSRAGGTEAFF
V gene: TRBV15
J gene: TRBJ1-1
clone size: few
D gene: TRBD1
CDR3 length: 13

CDR3 DNA: TGTGCCAGCAGCCGAGGACTAGCGGGCCGGGGGCAGTTCTTC
CDR3 protein: CASSRGLAGRGQFF
V gene: TRBV14
J gene: TRBJ2-1
clone size: NA
D gene: TRBD2
CDR3 length: 14

CDR3 DNA: TGTGCCAGCAGCTTGGGACAGGCCTCCTACGAGCAGTACTTC
CDR3 protein: CASSLGQASYEQYF
V gene: TRBV7-9
J gene: TRBJ2-7
clone size: few
D gene: TRBD1
CDR3 length: 14

CDR3 DNA: TGTGCCAGCAGCTTTATGGGCGGGAGCTACAATGAGCAGTTCTTC
CDR3 protein: CASSFMGGSYNEQFF
V gene: TRBV7-2
J gene: TRBJ2-1
clone size: few
D gene: TRBD2
CDR3 length: 15

CDR3 DNA: TGCGCCAGCAGCTTGGCAGGACAGGAGGCCGGGGAGCTGTTTTTT
CDR3 protein: CASSLAGQEAGELFF
V gene: TRBV5-1
J gene: TRBJ2-2
clone size: NA
D gene: TRBD1
CDR3 length: 15

CDR3 DNA: TGTGCCAGCAGCTCAGCCGTAGCGGGAGTAGACAATGAGCAGTTCTTC
CDR3 protein: CASSSAVAGVDNEQFF
V gene: TRBV7-7
J gene: TRBJ2-1
clone size: few
D gene: TRBD2
CDR3 length: 16